The following is a T cell receptor beta chain sequence with its context. The table came from immunoSEQ multiplex PCR; TCRdb's copy has only in-frame clones and leaves some out. Altogether over 90,000 clones are present, around nine tenths being singletons, with the ten largest covering more than 1.5%. This sample is drawn from a study of blood T cell repertoires in COVID-19. The germline V gene has CDR1 SGHKS and CDR2 YYEKEE (reference sequence). Unmatched junction bases numbered 2, after V lost 4 bases and J lost 7 bases. There are 13 residues in the CDR3. Source material: peripheral blood. The chain combines TRBV5-5 with TRBJ1-6; TRBD1 agrees at 7 bases. This sequence was found in an elderly man with acute or convalescent COVID-19. The CDR3 reads CASSTQGNSPLHF. The CDR3 region has the DNA TGTGCCAGCAGCACACAGGGGAATTCACCCCTCCACTTT.